These 10 T cell receptor beta chains share one sample of origin, sequenced in a study of cytomegalovirus exposure and HLA in healthy donors. With 60 Vbeta and 13 Jbeta primers, the PCR was carried out. Clones were read by immunoSEQ multiplex PCR, and TCRdb kept only the in-frame ones, dropping some. The table has roughly 130,000 clones, less than 85% seen once; the top ten hold 3% to 3.5%. Material for sequencing was PBMCs. The receptors were sampled from a male donor in good health and CMV-seronegative.

This chain connects TRBV10-1 to TRBJ2-3, with 10 bases lining up with TRBD1. There are 16 residues in the CDR3. V was pared by 6 bases and J by 1 base, with 7 bases of the junction left unmatched. Germline CDR1 and CDR2: WNHNN and SYGVQD (reference sequence). CDR3: CASSDPGTGGTDTQYF. CDR3 in DNA: TGCGCCAGCAGCGACCCCGGGACAGGGGGCACAGATACGCAGTATTTT.

This rearrangement joins TRBV6-5 to TRBJ2-1; 12 bases align to TRBD2. CDR1 is MNHEY, CDR2 SVGAGI, per germline. The trim removed 5 bases at V and 6 bases at J, leaving 2 bases unmatched. This CDR3 has 14 amino acids. The CDR3 region has the DNA TGTGCCAGCAGTGAACTAGCGGGAGGCAATGAGCAGTTCTTC. Residues: CASSELAGGNEQFF.

V usage is TRBV18 and J usage is TRBJ2-7; D gene unclear. The CDR3 is 14 amino acids. The germline CDR1 and CDR2 sequences are KGHSH and LQKENI. Trimming removed 1 base at V and 1 base at J, with 8 bases between. CDR3 nucleotides: TGTGCCAGCTCACCACTTGAAGCGTCCTACGAGCAGTACTTC. It encodes CASSPLEASYEQYF.

The V call is TRBV30, the J call TRBJ1-1; perhaps TRBD1 as D (6 bases). The CDR3 spans 13 residues. V lost 2 bases and J 4 bases, leaving 11 bases between the germline ends. Per germline, CDR1 GTSNPN and CDR2 SVGIG (reference sequence). CDR3 sequence reads: CAWSQGTGTEAFF. In DNA, the CDR3 is TGTGCCTGGAGTCAGGGGACGGGCACTGAAGCTTTCTTT.

The chain recombines TRBV7-8 with TRBJ1-2, with D perhaps TRBD1 (5 bases). Looked up from germline, CDR1 is SGHVS and CDR2 is FQNEAQ. Trimming stripped 5 bases from V and 11 bases from J, with 18 bases between. This CDR3 spans 13 amino acids. CDR3 bases: TGTGCCAGCAGCCCCCGGGCGGGGGTGAGGTACACCTTC. Encoded protein: CASSPRAGVRYTF.

Written as DNA, the CDR3 is TGCGCCAGCAGCCAAGAAGGGACAGCGCCCTACGAGCAGTACTTC. This codes for CASSQEGTAPYEQYF. The chain recombines TRBV4-3 with TRBJ2-5; 7 bases are shared with TRBD1. The DNA end is a closer match to TRBJ2-7, so the J assignment may be wrong. The CDR3 consists of 15 residues. Germline values: CDR1 LGHNA, CDR2 YSLEER.

This clone was detected only once. The J gene is TRBJ1-2, the V gene TRBV6-6; TRBD1 matches at 8 bases. Per the germline V gene, CDR1 is MNHNY and CDR2 is SVGAGI (reference sequence). The CDR3 length is 14 residues. With V trimmed by 7 bases and J by 7 bases, 11 bases remained unmatched. CDR3 loop: CASTGQTGEGGYTF. The CDR3 DNA reads as TGTGCCAGCACGGGTCAGACAGGGGAAGGTGGCTACACCTTC.

This rearrangement joins TRBV30 to TRBJ2-7; 8 positions agree with TRBD2. Germline V CDR1 and CDR2: GTSNPN, SVGIG (reference sequence). This CDR3 has 14 amino acids. J lost 1 base, V lost 0 bases, and 2 bases had no gene match. The CDR3 DNA sequence: TGTGCCTGGAGTGTACGGGAGGGGTCCTACGAGCAGTACTTC. It is translated as CAWSVREGSYEQYF.

The rearrangement joins TRBV5-4 to TRBJ1-2, with TRBD1 identical over 10 bases. The length of the CDR3 is 15 residues. The J segment lost 3 bases and the V segment lost 4 bases, leaving 6 bases of the junction unmatched. Germline CDR1 reads SGHNT; CDR2 reads YYREEE (reference sequence). The CDR3 loop reads CASSPTGGSDYGYTF. DNA for the CDR3: TGTGCCAGCAGCCCGACAGGGGGCTCTGACTATGGCTACACCTTC.

V and J are TRBV30 and TRBJ2-5, with unresolved D. The germline CDR1 and CDR2 sequences are GTSNPN and SVGIG (reference sequence). V lost 2 bases, J lost 1 base, and 5 bases lay in between. The CDR3 runs to 12 residues. CDR3 sequence reads: CAWSKSQETQYF. CDR3 DNA sequence: TGTGCCTGGAGTAAGAGCCAAGAGACCCAGTACTTC.